Presented here are 28 T cell receptor beta chains from one specimen sequenced in a study of shared clonotypes between healthy human individuals. Sequencing was performed with immunoSEQ multiplex PCR; in TCRdb, only in-frame clones are kept and a portion is missing. Of 1,100,000 or so clones in the sample, 70% to 80% were seen once. Sequenced: memory CD4+ T cells from PBMCs. Subset in this sample: CD45RA-negative fraction. These receptor sequences come from a man younger than 35 in good health. Some clones in this sample may be carry-over from other donors' samples.

The chain combines TRBV30 with TRBJ2-7, with D possibly TRBD1 on 6 matching bases. The CDR3 has 14 residues. The V end was cut by 0 bases, the J end by 0 bases, with 9 bases between. Per the germline V gene, CDR1 is GTSNPN and CDR2 is SVGIG (reference sequence). The CDR3 loop reads CAWSVQGLSYEQYF. The DNA of the CDR3 is TGTGCCTGGAGTGTACAGGGCCTCTCCTACGAGCAGTACTTC. The complete variable domain, with remaining parts taken from reference TRBV30 and TRBJ2-7, reads SQTIHQWPATLVQPVGSPLSLECTVEGTSNPNLYWYRQAAGRGLQLLFYSVGIGQISSEVPQNLSASRPQDRQFILSSKKLLLSDSGFYLCAWSVQGLSYEQYFGPGTRLTVT.

The V and J genes are TRBV4-1 and TRBJ1-2; D not certain. The CDR3 consists of 13 residues. Per the germline V gene, CDR1 is MGHRA and CDR2 is YSYEKL. The V gene lost 0 bases and the J gene lost 4 bases, with 6 bases spanning the gap. As DNA, the CDR3 is TGCGCCAGCAGCCAAGAATCGGCCTATGGCTACACCTTC. Translated: CASSQESAYGYTF.

The chain carries TRBV28 and TRBJ1-1; 8 nucleotides match TRBD1. The CDR3 sequence is 15 residues long. The J segment lost 6 bases and the V segment lost 1 base, leaving 7 bases of the junction unmatched. From germline, CDR1 is MDHEN and CDR2 SYDVKM. CDR3 in DNA: TGTGCCAGCAGTTTATCTAGACAGGGGTTACCTGAAGCTTTCTTT. Translation gives CASSLSRQGLPEAFF.

The rearrangement uses TRBV10-1 and TRBJ1-1, with D maybe TRBD1 (6 bases). CDR3 length: 12 residues. V lost 5 bases and J 8 bases, leaving 12 bases between the germline ends. Looked up from germline, CDR1 is WNHNN and CDR2 is SYGVQD (reference sequence). CDR3 amino acids: CASSRGGSEAFF. The CDR3 DNA reads TGCGCCAGCAGTAGAGGGGGGTCGGAAGCTTTCTTT.

The chain combines TRBV10-1 with TRBJ2-7; TRBD1 aligns across 9 bases. Germline CDR1 is WNHNN and CDR2 is SYGVQD (reference sequence). The CDR3 is 15 residues long. The V gene end was trimmed by 5 bases and the J gene end by 5 bases; junction bases not matched to a gene: 10. CDR3: CASSKPGQGINEQYF. In DNA form, the CDR3 reads TGCGCCAGCAGTAAACCGGGACAGGGAATCAACGAGCAGTACTTC.

The chain uses TRBV19 and TRBJ1-2; 7 bases align to TRBD1. The germline CDR1 and CDR2 sequences are LNHDA and SQIVND (reference sequence). J gave up 2 bases and V 6 bases, and 6 bases lay outside the gene matches. This CDR3 has 14 amino acids. CDR3 sequence (DNA): TGTGCCAGTAGAGGGACAGCATACAACTATGGCTACACCTTC. Protein: CASRGTAYNYGYTF.

The chain uses TRBV7-2 and TRBJ2-6; a possible D gene is TRBD2 (6 bases). Looked up from germline, CDR1 is SGHTA and CDR2 is FQGNSA. This CDR3 region has 16 residues. V was cut by 2 bases and J by 2 bases, with 10 bases left in between. CDR3 protein: CASSLTSGAGANVLTF. Written as DNA, the CDR3 is TGTGCCAGCAGCTTAACGTCGGGGGCTGGGGCCAACGTCCTGACTTTC.

The chain uses TRBV19 and TRBJ2-5; TRBD1 agrees at 8 bases. V lost 4 bases and J lost 4; bases outside the gene matches: 8. Germline loops: CDR1 LNHDA, CDR2 SQIVND (reference sequence). This CDR3 is built from 15 residues. The CDR3 bases are TGTGCCAGTAGTACCAGGACAGGGCGGAGAGAGACCCAGTACTTC. This encodes CASSTRTGRRETQYF.

The chain uses TRBV28 and TRBJ1-2; D unresolved. V was shortened by 6 bases and J by 1 base, with 18 bases between the two germline ends. CDR1 and CDR2 (germline): MDHEN, SYDVKM. This CDR3 is 16 amino acids long. As DNA, the CDR3 is TGTGCCAGCAGCCAATCGGCCGGAGACTATAACTATGGCTACACCTTC. Amino acids: CASSQSAGDYNYGYTF.

J is TRBJ1-3 and V is TRBV5-6; D possibly corresponds to TRBD1 (5 bases). Trimming pared 0 bases from V and 4 bases from J, leaving 20 bases between. This CDR3 region has 18 residues. The germline CDR1 and CDR2 sequences are SGHDT and YYEEEE. CDR3 amino acids: CASSLGGSVSGRGNTIYF. The CDR3 DNA reads TGTGCCAGCAGCTTGGGAGGTAGTGTCTCGGGGCGAGGAAACACCATATATTTT.

The chain links TRBV4-1 to TRBJ2-2; no clear D gene. This CDR3 is 15 amino acids long. V was trimmed by 2 bases and J by 1 base, leaving 8 bases between them. Germline-derived CDR1 and CDR2 are MGHRA and YSYEKL. The DNA for the CDR3 is TGCGCCAGCAGCCAATGGTTGCGGAACACCGGGGAGCTGTTTTTT. The encoded protein is CASSQWLRNTGELFF.

The gene calls are TRBV4-1 and TRBJ2-7, with 7 nucleotides matching TRBD1. The J segment lost 3 bases and the V segment lost 3 bases, leaving 5 bases of the junction unmatched. Germline CDR1 MGHRA, CDR2 YSYEKL. The CDR3 is made up of 14 amino acids. In DNA, the CDR3 is TGCGCCAGCAGCCACCCCCGACAGGGCTACGAGCAGTACTTC. Translated, it gives CASSHPRQGYEQYF.

The rearrangement joins TRBV18 to TRBJ2-1; 7 bases agree with TRBD2. Trimming at V came to 6 bases and at J to 8 bases, leaving 13 bases not matched to a gene. Per germline, CDR1 KGHSH and CDR2 LQKENI. The CDR3 has 15 residues. CDR3 coding DNA: TGTGCCAGCTCTCCTCTAGCGGATAACGGCTATGAGCAGTTCTTC. Protein product: CASSPLADNGYEQFF.

The gene calls are TRBV6-5 and TRBJ2-3, with TRBD2 identical over 7 bases. V shed 6 bases and J 8 bases; nucleotides not matched to a gene: 11. Germline values: CDR1 MNHEY, CDR2 SVGAGI. The CDR3 is 14 amino acids. CDR3 loop: CASRAGGGVRTQYF. CDR3 nucleotides: TGTGCCAGCAGAGCGGGTGGGGGGGTGCGTACGCAGTATTTT.

The chain uses TRBV19 and TRBJ2-3; D is unresolved. CDR1 LNHDA and CDR2 SQIVND come from the germline V gene (reference sequence). The V and J ends lost 6 bases and 1 base respectively, with 17 bases between them. This CDR3 region has 16 residues. The CDR3 DNA follows: TGTGCCAGTAGCCCCAGTCGTAGAAAGGGCACAGATACGCAGTATTTT. Translated: CASSPSRRKGTDTQYF.

J is TRBJ2-5 and V is TRBV11-2, with D unclear. CDR3 length: 13 residues. CDR1 is SGHAT, CDR2 FQNNGV, per germline. V lost 5 bases, J lost 7 bases, and 14 bases lay in between. CDR3 sequence reads: CASSVQESGTQYF. The CDR3 DNA sequence: TGTGCCAGCAGCGTCCAGGAATCGGGGACCCAGTACTTC.

This chain joins TRBV7-8 and TRBJ2-7, with TRBD1 matching over 7 bases. V lost 5 bases and J lost 1; bases outside the gene matches: 14. This CDR3 contains 17 residues. Germline CDR1 and CDR2: SGHVS and FQNEAQ. CDR3 in amino acids: CASSLDRELQLSYEQYF. The CDR3 DNA is TGTGCCAGCAGCCTCGACAGGGAGCTACAACTTTCCTACGAGCAGTACTTC.

The gene calls are TRBV29-1 and TRBJ1-1, with D unclear. There are 11 residues in the CDR3. The V gene's germline CDR1 is SQVTM and CDR2 ANQGSEA. The V gene lost 7 bases and the J gene lost 6 bases, with 12 bases spanning the gap. The CDR3 DNA sequence: TGCAGCGCTAGGTGGCGGTCTGAAGCTTTCTTT. It translates to CSARWRSEAFF.

This sequence joins TRBV7-2 and TRBJ2-3; D is perhaps TRBD1 or TRBD2 (5 bases each). CDR3 length: 15 amino acids. From germline, CDR1 is SGHTA and CDR2 FQGNSA. Trimming took 4 bases from V and 5 from J, leaving 16 bases between them. The CDR3 DNA reads TGTGCCAGCAGCTCGTTGGGGACCCAAGTAGATACGCAGTATTTT. Protein sequence: CASSSLGTQVDTQYF.

The chain employs TRBV9 and TRBJ2-3; 11 bases align to TRBD2. CDR1 and CDR2 (germline): SGDLS, YYNGEE. The length of the CDR3 is 18 residues. Trimming cost V 4 bases and J 1 base; bases outside gene matches: 11. DNA for the CDR3: TGTGCCAGCAGCCTCGGGACTAGCGGAGGGGAAGGCACAGATACGCAGTATTTT. Translation: CASSLGTSGGEGTDTQYF.

This clone was recorded only once. The rearrangement joins TRBV2 to TRBJ2-5, with D tentatively TRBD2 (6 bases). V lost 4 bases, J lost 5 bases, and 17 bases lay in between. The CDR3 has 15 amino acids. Germline V gene lookup returns CDR1 SNHLY and CDR2 FYNNEI. The chain's CDR3 is CASSAGLALGETQYF. Written as DNA, the CDR3 is TGTGCCAGCAGTGCCGGGCTAGCGTTGGGGGAGACCCAGTACTTC.

This chain connects TRBV7-9 to TRBJ1-4; D is unclear. Germline CDR1 is SEHNR and CDR2 is FQNEAQ (reference sequence). The germline V and J ends were trimmed by 2 bases and 5 bases, with 15 bases remaining between them. This CDR3 spans 16 amino acids. The CDR3 here is CASSLKSAGINEKLFF. CDR3 in DNA: TGTGCCAGCAGCTTAAAGAGTGCGGGAATCAATGAAAAACTGTTTTTT.

The chain is built from TRBV5-5 and TRBJ2-7; D unclear. Germline CDR1 SGHKS, CDR2 YYEKEE (reference sequence). V gave up 4 bases and J gave up 3 bases, with 17 bases separating them. The CDR3 loop spans 15 amino acids. CDR3 sequence: CASSKPGSKNYEQYF. DNA for the CDR3: TGTGCCAGCAGCAAACCCGGTAGCAAAAACTACGAGCAGTACTTC.

V and J are TRBV11-2 and TRBJ1-2; D call uncertain. Per germline, CDR1 SGHAT and CDR2 FQNNGV. CDR3 length: 15 residues. V lost 1 base and J 8 bases, leaving 17 bases between the germline ends. The CDR3 sequence is CASSLVVGITLGYTF. In DNA, the CDR3 is TGTGCCAGCAGCTTAGTCGTTGGCATAACTCTGGGCTACACCTTC.

This clone was seen a handful of times. The chain uses TRBV28 and TRBJ1-1; perhaps TRBD1 as D (6 bases). The V end was cut by 2 bases, the J end by 1 base, with 11 bases between. This CDR3 is built from 15 residues. Germline assignment: CDR1 MDHEN and CDR2 SYDVKM. CDR3 loop: CASSLPGARNTEAFF. The CDR3 nucleotides are TGTGCCAGCAGTTTACCGGGGGCGAGGAACACTGAAGCTTTCTTT. The variable domain in full, completed from reference TRBV28 and TRBJ1-1, reads DVKVTQSSRYLVKRTGEKVFLECVQDMDHENMFWYRQDPGLGLRLIYFSYDVKMKEKGDIPEGYSVSREKKERFSLILESASTNQTSMYLCASSLPGARNTEAFFGQGTRLTVV.

The chain couples TRBV28 to TRBJ2-1, with D tentatively TRBD1 or TRBD2 (7 bases each). The germline gives CDR1 MDHEN, CDR2 SYDVKM. This CDR3 contains 13 residues. V lost 6 bases and J lost 12, with 18 bases in between. The CDR3 loop is CASSLRGGQLQFF. For the CDR3, the DNA is TGTGCCAGCAGCTTAAGGGGGGGACAGCTGCAGTTCTTC.

This clone was seen more than once but under ten times. The chain recombines TRBV28 with TRBJ1-1, with D possibly matching TRBD1 (5 bases). Trimming took 2 bases from V and 1 from J, leaving 11 bases between them. The length of the CDR3 is 15 residues. Germline CDR1 reads MDHEN; CDR2 reads SYDVKM. The DNA for the CDR3 is TGTGCCAGCAGTTTACCGGGGGAAGGGAACACTGAAGCTTTCTTT. This encodes CASSLPGEGNTEAFF.

For the CDR3, the DNA is TGTGCCAGCAGTTTACTGGCCCCCGGATGGAACACTGAAGCTTTCTTT. Translating gives CASSLLAPGWNTEAFF. V usage is TRBV28 and J usage is TRBJ1-1; no reliable D call. This CDR3 spans 16 amino acids. Trimming took off 2 bases at V and 1 base at J, with 14 bases between the two ends. CDR1 MDHEN and CDR2 SYDVKM come from the germline V gene.